The 30 T cell receptor beta chains below were found in one sample sequenced in a study of OX40 agonist ivuxolimab in advanced cancers. Using immunoSEQ multiplex PCR, the repertoire was profiled, and TCRdb retains in-frame clones only, with some absent. Of just under 95,000 clones in the sample, around 86% were seen once. The sample consisted of CD4+ or CD8+ T cells sorted from blood, taken in a trial of the OX40 agonist ivuxolimab. The source of these receptors is an adult with an advanced solid tumor such as melanoma, head and neck, liver or kidney cancer.

This chain links TRBV5-6 with TRBJ1-1; D is undetermined. Trimming took 5 bases from V and 4 from J, leaving 18 bases between them. The CDR3 length is 15 residues. Germline V gives CDR1 SGHDT, CDR2 YYEEEE. CDR3 residues: CASRPTTVSGTEAFF. CDR3 nucleotide sequence: TGTGCCAGCAGACCTACAACAGTTTCTGGCACTGAAGCTTTCTTT.

This chain links TRBV6-1 with TRBJ2-5; D uncertain. The germline CDR1 and CDR2 sequences are MNHNS and SASEGT. V lost 4 bases and J 7 bases, leaving 13 bases between the germline ends. This CDR3 has 13 amino acids. The CDR3 region is CASSVPPVGTQYF. For the CDR3, the DNA is TGTGCCAGCAGTGTCCCCCCGGTCGGGACCCAGTACTTC.

This chain joins TRBV19 and TRBJ1-5; D remains unclear. Germline CDR1 reads LNHDA; CDR2 reads SQIVND (reference sequence). The CDR3 extends over 17 amino acids. Trimming stripped 7 bases from V and 1 base from J, with 20 bases between. In DNA, the CDR3 is TGTGCCAGTAACCCACAGATGGCGGGTAGAAGCAATCAGCCCCAGCATTTT. Translating it yields CASNPQMAGRSNQPQHF.

In DNA, the CDR3 is TGTGCCAGCAGCCTGACAACTGAAGCTTTCTTT. Its translation is CASSLTTEAFF. This rearrangement joins TRBV6-1 to TRBJ1-1; the D is unclear. The germline gives CDR1 MNHNS, CDR2 SASEGT. The V end lost 6 bases, the J end lost 5 bases, and 7 bases lay between the germline ends. The CDR3 length is 11 residues.

This clone has just one count. This rearrangement joins TRBV5-4 to TRBJ2-7, with TRBD1 as a possible D gene (6 bases). The germline CDR1 and CDR2 sequences are SGHNT and YYREEE (reference sequence). The V gene lost 2 bases and the J gene lost 5 bases, with 17 bases spanning the gap. There are 15 residues in the CDR3. The CDR3: CASSFLTGNGHEQYF. The CDR3 nucleotides are TGTGCCAGCAGCTTTCTTACAGGGAATGGGCACGAGCAGTACTTC. Together with reference TRBV5-4 and TRBJ2-7, the CDR3 gives the full variable domain: ETGVTQSPTHLIKTRGQQVTLRCSSQSGHNTVSWYQQALGQGPQFIFQYYREEENGRGNFPPRFSGLQFPNYSSELNVNALELDDSALYLCASSFLTGNGHEQYFGPGTRLTVT.

V is TRBV27 and J is TRBJ2-1; 9 bases match TRBD1. The germline CDR1 and CDR2 sequences are MNHEY and SMNVEV (reference sequence). The V and J ends lost 4 bases and 10 bases, in that order; junction bases with no gene match: 11. The CDR3 length is 15 residues. CDR3 sequence (DNA): TGTGCCAGCAGTTCCTCCTCACAGGGGGCGCGGGAGCAGTTCTTC. Protein: CASSSSSQGAREQFF.

The chain is built from TRBV19 and TRBJ1-1, with TRBD1 matching over 9 bases. The CDR3 totals 14 residues. Losses at the gene ends were 8 bases for V and 11 bases for J; bases not matched to a gene: 15. Germline assignment: CDR1 LNHDA and CDR2 SQIVND (reference sequence). CDR3 protein: CASETGTGSLRAFF. The CDR3 DNA follows: TGTGCCAGTGAGACCGGGACAGGGTCTTTGCGGGCTTTCTTT.

This chain connects TRBV7-9 to TRBJ2-3; 9 nucleotides agree with TRBD2. CDR3 length equals 17 residues. The trim removed 1 base at V and 1 base at J, leaving 6 bases unmatched. The V gene's germline CDR1 is SEHNR and CDR2 FQNEAQ (reference sequence). The CDR3: CASSLVTPSGGTDTQYF. CDR3 bases: TGTGCCAGCAGCTTAGTGACCCCTAGCGGGGGCACAGATACGCAGTATTTT.

The genes are TRBV14 and TRBJ1-1; 8 nucleotides align to TRBD1. Trimming cost V 1 base and J 1 base; bases outside gene matches: 5. The CDR3 runs 16 residues. Per germline, CDR1 SGHDN and CDR2 FVKESK. The CDR3 sequence: CASSQGLGTGNTEAFF. CDR3 DNA: TGTGCCAGCAGCCAAGGTCTTGGGACAGGGAACACTGAAGCTTTCTTT.

The chain uses TRBV7-9 and TRBJ1-5, with TRBD1 matching 9 bases. Losses at the gene ends were 5 bases for V and 4 bases for J; bases not matched to a gene: 6. CDR3 size: 15 residues. Germline assignment: CDR1 SEHNR and CDR2 FQNEAQ (reference sequence). In DNA form, the CDR3 reads TGTGCCAGCAGCCCGGGACAGGGAACTAATCAGCCCCAGCATTTT. Amino acid sequence: CASSPGQGTNQPQHF.

This CDR3 reads CASSREGQETQYF. For the CDR3, the DNA is TGTGCCAGCAGCAGGGAGGGGCAAGAGACCCAGTACTTC. The rearrangement uses TRBV11-3 and TRBJ2-5, with 7 bases fitting TRBD2. Germline CDR1 reads SGHNT; CDR2 reads YENEEA. With V trimmed by 5 bases and J by 2 bases, 2 bases remained unmatched. The CDR3 contains 13 residues. Full variable domain (missing parts from reference TRBV11-3 and TRBJ2-5): EAGVVQSPRYKIIEKKQPVAFWCNPISGHNTLYWYLQNLGQGPELLIRYENEEAVDDSQLPKDRFSAERLKGVDSTLKIQPAELGDSAVYLCASSREGQETQYFGPGTRLLVL.

The genes are TRBV7-9 and TRBJ1-1; the D is unclear. The V gene's germline CDR1 is SEHNR and CDR2 FQNEAQ (reference sequence). The CDR3 runs 14 residues. V gave up 5 bases and J gave up 0 bases, with 10 bases separating them. CDR3 residues: CASSRDAMNTEAFF. CDR3 DNA sequence: TGTGCCAGCAGCCGTGACGCCATGAACACTGAAGCTTTCTTT.

J is TRBJ2-7 and V is TRBV4-3; tentatively, D is TRBD1 (5 bases). The germline V and J ends were trimmed by 5 bases and 5 bases, with 25 bases remaining between them. The germline V gene encodes CDR1 LGHNA and CDR2 YSLEER. The CDR3 has 17 residues. CDR3 nucleotide sequence: TGCGCCAGCAGCGAGGCCCTGGGAATCAGGGTTTCCGACGAGCAGTACTTC. Translated, it gives CASSEALGIRVSDEQYF.

This clone was observed once. This sequence joins TRBV19 and TRBJ1-1, with D unresolved. Germline loops: CDR1 LNHDA, CDR2 SQIVND (reference sequence). V was clipped by 10 bases and J by 3 bases, with 15 bases between them. CDR3 size: 13 residues. The CDR3 sequence is CATKSGSDTEAFF. The CDR3 DNA reads TGTGCCACCAAGTCAGGCTCGGACACTGAAGCTTTCTTT.

The chain links TRBV6-1 to TRBJ1-2; D may be TRBD1 (5 bases). CDR1 is MNHNS and CDR2 is SASEGT in the germline V gene. The CDR3 is 15 amino acids. V lost 4 bases and J 0 bases, leaving 12 bases between the germline ends. The CDR3 region is CASSGGGTANYGYTF. The CDR3 region has the DNA TGTGCCAGCAGTGGCGGGGGGACCGCTAACTATGGCTACACCTTC.

This clone appeared a single time. J is TRBJ1-3 and V is TRBV6-5; D unresolved. Per germline, CDR1 MNHEY and CDR2 SVGAGI. Between the trimmed V and J ends, which lost 2 bases and 4 bases, there was a span of 12 bases. This CDR3 region has 15 residues. The CDR3 loop is CASSYAADQGNTIYF. CDR3 coding DNA: TGTGCCAGCAGTTACGCGGCAGACCAAGGAAACACCATATATTTT.

The V gene is TRBV6-6, the J gene TRBJ2-1; 8 nucleotides line up with TRBD2. After removal of 10 bases from V and 5 bases from J, the junction contained 7 bases not matched to a gene. The CDR3 sequence is 13 residues long. Germline-derived CDR1 and CDR2 are MNHNY and SVGAGI (reference sequence). This chain's CDR3 is CATTGAGDNEQFF. The CDR3 nucleotides are TGTGCCACCACCGGAGCGGGGGACAATGAGCAGTTCTTC.

The chain couples TRBV5-1 to TRBJ2-7; 10 bases are a match to TRBD1. The CDR3 loop spans 15 amino acids. Germline assignment: CDR1 SGHRS and CDR2 YFSETQ. V lost 5 bases and J lost 0; bases outside the gene matches: 5. DNA for the CDR3: TGCGCCAGCAGTGGGGGACAGGGGATCTCCTACGAGCAGTACTTC. This sequence encodes CASSGGQGISYEQYF.

The table lists this clone with a count of one. The V gene is TRBV18, the J gene TRBJ1-3; TRBD1 is a possible D gene (6 bases). Deletions cut 6 bases from V and 4 bases from J, with 10 bases between. The CDR3 has 13 amino acids. Per the germline V gene, CDR1 is KGHSH and CDR2 is LQKENI. The CDR3 bases are TGTGCCAGCTCCACAGGGTACGGAAACACCATATATTTT. This translates into CASSTGYGNTIYF. The whole variable domain, filled in from reference TRBV18 and TRBJ1-3, reads NAGVMQNPRHLVRRRGQEARLRCSPMKGHSHVYWYRQLPEEGLKFMVYLQKENIIDESGMPKERFSAEFPKEGPSILRIQQVVRGDSAAYFCASSTGYGNTIYFGEGSWLTVV.

This rearrangement joins TRBV7-3 to TRBJ2-1; the match to TRBD2 covers 11 bases. The CDR3 covers 16 residues. Per germline, CDR1 SGHTA and CDR2 FQGTGA. V shed 3 bases and J 4 bases; nucleotides not matched to a gene: 5. CDR3 DNA sequence: TGTGCCAGCAGCTTTTCCCTAGCGGGGGGATACAATGAGCAGTTCTTC. Translating it yields CASSFSLAGGYNEQFF.

V gene TRBV19 combines with J gene TRBJ1-5, with TRBD1 matching over 7 bases. Germline values: CDR1 LNHDA, CDR2 SQIVND (reference sequence). The length of the CDR3 is 16 residues. The J segment lost 2 bases and the V segment lost 4 bases, leaving 8 bases of the junction unmatched. The CDR3 protein is CASSKGAGTGNQPQHF. CDR3 sequence (DNA): TGTGCCAGTAGTAAGGGGGCAGGGACGGGCAATCAGCCCCAGCATTTT.

The chain has TRBV7-9 and TRBJ2-2, with 8 bases aligning to TRBD1. This CDR3 has 16 residues. The V gene's germline CDR1 is SEHNR and CDR2 FQNEAQ (reference sequence). V gave up 3 bases and J gave up 4 bases; unmatched junction bases: 7. In nucleotides, the CDR3 is TGTGCCAGCAGCTTCGACGGACAGGGTGTCACCGGGGAGCTGTTTTTT. Amino acids: CASSFDGQGVTGELFF. Drawing the rest from reference TRBV7-9 and TRBJ2-2, the complete variable domain is DTGVSQNPRHKITKRGQNVTFRCDPISEHNRLYWYRQTLGQGPEFLTYFQNEAQLEKSRLLSDRFSAERPKGSFSTLEIQRTEQGDSAMYLCASSFDGQGVTGELFFGEGSRLTVL.

The chain is built from TRBV6-1 and TRBJ1-1; TRBD1 matches at 9 bases. Germline loops: CDR1 MNHNS, CDR2 SASEGT. Trimming took 3 bases from V and 5 from J; bases not matched to a gene: 7. The CDR3 is 15 residues long. CDR3 in DNA: TGTGCCAGCAGTGATAGACAGGGGGTTCGGACTGAAGCTTTCTTT. Amino acids: CASSDRQGVRTEAFF.

This clone was found once. This chain links TRBV5-4 with TRBJ2-1, with 8 bases matching TRBD2. J gave up 3 bases and V 4 bases, and 9 bases lay outside the gene matches. CDR1 and CDR2 (germline): SGHNT, YYREEE (reference sequence). This CDR3 is built from 16 residues. The CDR3 nucleotides are TGTGCCAGCAGCCCCTCAGCGGGGGCAGTCTACAATGAGCAGTTCTTC. Amino acid sequence: CASSPSAGAVYNEQFF.

The rearrangement uses TRBV5-6 and TRBJ1-4; D remains unclear. V was cut by 3 bases and J by 3 bases, with 18 bases left in between. This CDR3 is built from 17 residues. Germline V gene sequence: CDR1 SGHDT, CDR2 YYEEEE. This CDR3 is CASSSWGLIGANEKLFF. In DNA, the CDR3 is TGTGCCAGCAGCTCCTGGGGTCTCATCGGGGCTAATGAAAAACTGTTTTTT.

The gene calls are TRBV6-1 and TRBJ1-5; no clear D gene. The germline gives CDR1 MNHNS, CDR2 SASEGT. Trimming took off 1 base at V and 7 bases at J, with 17 bases between the two ends. The CDR3 extends over 16 amino acids. CDR3 amino acids: CASSEVLGSSYQPQHF. The CDR3 nucleotides read TGTGCCAGCAGTGAAGTATTAGGGAGTTCCTACCAGCCCCAGCATTTT.

This chain uses TRBV21-1 with TRBJ1-1. TRBV21-1 is termed a pseudogene. CDR3 size: 14 residues. As DNA, the CDR3 is TGTGCCAGCAGCAAAATAGGCTCGCCCTCTGAAGCTTTCTTT. Translation gives CASSKIGSPSEAFF.

The chain carries TRBV2 and TRBJ1-2; D is undetermined. Deletions cut 4 bases from V and 0 bases from J, with 15 bases between. Germline V gene data show CDR1 as SNHLY and CDR2 as FYNNEI. The CDR3 length is 16 residues. The CDR3 DNA follows: TGTGCCAGCAGTGCTCCGGACGGCACCCCTAACTATGGCTACACCTTC. Amino acid sequence: CASSAPDGTPNYGYTF. Full variable domain (missing parts from reference TRBV2 and TRBJ1-2): EPEVTQTPSHQVTQMGQEVILRCVPISNHLYFYWYRQILGQKVEFLVSFYNNEISEKSEIFDDQFSVERPDGSNFTLKIRSTKLEDSAMYFCASSAPDGTPNYGYTFGSGTRLTVV.

V usage is TRBV5-1 and J usage is TRBJ2-7, with a possible D match to TRBD2 (6 bases). This CDR3 is built from 15 residues. Per germline, CDR1 SGHRS and CDR2 YFSETQ. The V end was cut by 4 bases, the J end by 1 base, with 15 bases between. The CDR3 bases are TGCGCCAGCAGCACCCGAGGCGGGGAGTCCTACGAGCAGTACTTC. Translating it yields CASSTRGGESYEQYF.

The chain recombines TRBV5-8 with TRBJ1-5, with D unclear. The CDR3 runs 13 residues. Germline assignment: CDR1 SGHTS and CDR2 YDEGEE. Deletions cut 0 bases from V and 3 bases from J, with 4 bases between. The CDR3 region has the DNA TGTGCCAGCAGCTTGGGGTTCAATCAGCCCCAGCATTTT. It specifies CASSLGFNQPQHF.